These T cell receptor beta chains were read from a single sample in a study of neurological immune-mediated disorders. TCRdb called the 5' RACE reads again in MiXCR, with one record for every CDR3 protein. Found here are some 77,000 distinct CDR3 sequences, roughly 9.5% of them singletons; the top ten hold approximately 1.5%. The sample consisted of PBMCs. The receptors were gathered from a man aged 45 to 65 in good health. The CDR3 runs from the conserved cysteine through the conserved F or W. A D gene is named only where the DNA matches it firmly. Clone size is not always given. Where it is, it says once, few, many or a class for expanded clones.

cdr3_nt cdr3_aa j_call d_call clone_size v_call
TGCAGTGCTAGATCGAATTACGAGCAGTACTTC CSARSNYEQYF TRBJ2-7 . many TRBV20-1
TGCACCGCTACGGGTGGTACAGCAGATACGCAGTATTTT CTATGGTADTQYF TRBJ2-3 . many TRBV20-1
TGTGCCACCAGTTTTCGGCGCAGTTATAGCAATCAGCCCCAGCATTTT CATSFRRSYSNQPQHF TRBJ1-5 . . TRBV28
TGTGCCAGCAGAACAAACAAGGGTACCGGGGAGCTGTTTTTT CASRTNKGTGELFF TRBJ2-2 . many TRBV3-1
TGTGCCAGCAGTCAGACAGGGGGGATGAGAAACATTCAGTACTTC CASSQTGGMRNIQYF TRBJ2-4 TRBD1 many TRBV14
TGCAGTGCCCCGACGGGGGTCAGCGGGGGGCGCAATGAGCAGTTCTTC CSAPTGVSGGRNEQFF TRBJ2-1 TRBD2 . TRBV20-1
TGTGCCAGCAGTCCATCAACATCCGTTCAATACAAGCTGTTTTTT CASSPSTSVQYKLFF TRBJ2-2 . many TRBV28
TGCAGTGCTCCAGGGACTAGCGGGACCCAGGGGAAGAATGAGCAGTTCTTC CSAPGTSGTQGKNEQFF TRBJ2-1 TRBD2 many TRBV20-1
TGCAGTGCTAGAGATCGTTCTCCGGCTAGCGGGAGTTGGACAGATACGCAGTATTTT CSARDRSPASGSWTDTQYF TRBJ2-3 TRBD2 many TRBV20-1
TGCAGTGCTAGAGTACCTGAGGGAGATAGCAATCAGCCCCAGCATTTT CSARVPEGDSNQPQHF TRBJ1-5 . many TRBV20-1
TGCGCCAGCAGCTTGGGGTACCGGAAAACTGAAGCTTTCTTT CASSLGYRKTEAFF TRBJ1-1 . many TRBV5-1
TGCGCCAGCACCCTGGGGGGCATCTACTACGAGCAGTACTTC CASTLGGIYYEQYF TRBJ2-7 . many TRBV5-1
TGTGCCAGCAGTTACGCGGCAGGCGCCTCCTACGAGCAGTACTTC CASSYAAGASYEQYF TRBJ2-7 . many TRBV6-2/TRBV6-3
TGCAGTGCTAGGGGGGTAGATACAGTGGAAGAGACCCAGTACTTC CSARGVDTVEETQYF TRBJ2-5 . many TRBV20-1
TGTGCCATCAGACCCGGGACAGTAGGAAGCCACGAGCAGTACTTC CAIRPGTVGSHEQYF TRBJ2-7 TRBD1 many TRBV10-3
TGTGCCACCAGCCGGCCATCTGTGTCGCGGAAACTGTTTTTT CATSRPSVSRKLFF TRBJ1-4 . . TRBV15
TGTTCCATCAGTGAGTCGGGGGCCAATAGCGGGAGATTGACCGGGGAGCTGTTTTTT CSISESGANSGRLTGELFF TRBJ2-2 TRBD2 . TRBV10-3
TGTGCCAGTCGCGGACAGGCCGGGGATCAGCCCCAGCATTTT CASRGQAGDQPQHF TRBJ1-5 TRBD1 . TRBV27
TGTGCCAGCAGCTTAAATTTACAGGGGGCAACTGGGGCCAACGTCCTGACTTTC CASSLNLQGATGANVLTF TRBJ2-6 TRBD1 many TRBV7-2
TGTGCCAGCAACTTAGGGGCTAGGGAGCAGTACTTC CASNLGAREQYF TRBJ2-7 . many TRBV12-3/TRBV12-4
TGTGCCAGCAGCTCGACCGGGACGGTACAAGAGACCCAGTACTTC CASSSTGTVQETQYF TRBJ2-5 . many TRBV7-6
TGTGCCAGCAGCCAAGGACAGGAAGCTAACTATGGCTACACCTTC CASSQGQEANYGYTF TRBJ1-2 . many TRBV4-2
TGTGCCAGCAGCCGGGGACAGGGGGAGGAGCAGTTCTTC CASSRGQGEEQFF TRBJ2-1 TRBD1 many TRBV11-1
TGTGCCAGCAGCTTAACGACTAGCTACACCGGGGAGCTGTTTTTT CASSLTTSYTGELFF TRBJ2-2 TRBD2 many TRBV7-8
TGTGCCAGCAGTGAAATTGGGACAGTTAGCAATCAGCCCCAGCATTTT CASSEIGTVSNQPQHF TRBJ1-5 TRBD1 few TRBV6-1
TGTGCCAGCAGGAGGGAGGTCGGCTATGGCTACACCTTC CASRREVGYGYTF TRBJ1-2 . many TRBV2
TGTGCCAGCAGCCAAGGACTAGTCAGTAATGAGCAGTTCTTC CASSQGLVSNEQFF TRBJ2-1 . many TRBV3-1
TGTGCCAGCAGGGTACTAGCCCAGTACTTC CASRVLAQYF TRBJ2-5 . many TRBV5-7
TGTGCCAGCAGCCAATCAGGTGGCAAAAACATTCAGTACTTC CASSQSGGKNIQYF TRBJ2-4 . many TRBV14
TGTGCCAGCAGTTTGTGGGACCTAGCGGGGGGCCCAGGGACCCAGTACTTC CASSLWDLAGGPGTQYF TRBJ2-5 TRBD2 . TRBV28
TGTGCCACCAGCAGAGATCGGACAGGGGCAAATCAGCCCCAGCATTTT CATSRDRTGANQPQHF TRBJ1-5 TRBD1 many TRBV15
TGCAGCGTTGAAGGTATTTCTGGAAACACCATATATTTT CSVEGISGNTIYF TRBJ1-3 . few TRBV29-1
TGTGCCAGCAGCTCCAGACGGGAGCGCACAGATACGCAGTATTTT CASSSRRERTDTQYF TRBJ2-3 . many TRBV7-2
TGCGCCAGCAGGTCAGGGAACACCGGGGAGCTGTTTTTT CASRSGNTGELFF TRBJ2-2 . many TRBV5-1
TGCGCCAGCAGCTTTTCGTCCCAAATGAACACTGAAGCTTTCTTT CASSFSSQMNTEAFF TRBJ1-1 . . TRBV5-1
TGCGCCAGCAGCCCCGGACTAGCGGGGGGGACCACCGGGGAGCTGTTTTTT CASSPGLAGGTTGELFF TRBJ2-2 TRBD2 few TRBV5-1
TGTGCCAGTAGTTACAGGGGATTACATCAGCCCCAGCATTTT CASSYRGLHQPQHF TRBJ1-5 TRBD1 many TRBV19
TGCAGCGTTGGGAAGGGTACAGCCCGCAATGAGCAGTTCTTC CSVGKGTARNEQFF TRBJ2-1 . many TRBV29-1
TGTGCCAGCAGAACGACAGGGTCGGGCACAGATACGCAGTATTTT CASRTTGSGTDTQYF TRBJ2-3 TRBD1 many TRBV12-3/TRBV12-4
TGCGCCAGCAGCCCGGGGACTAACCCTCTGGACGAGCAGTACTTC CASSPGTNPLDEQYF TRBJ2-7 TRBD2 . TRBV5-1